This record looks at one TCR beta chain sequence and its context. In this sample, this clonotype turned up a few times. Its binding antigen is unknown. No base qualities exist here, and no much larger clone lies one base off it. Ficoll-Paque density gradient centrifugation was used to isolate PBMCs. The CDR3 contains 14 residues, cysteine and phenylalanine counted. Only the CDR3 DNA stays, 42 bases, in frame from base 1. The germline ends are 12 bases apart after V is trimmed by 0 bases and J by 6 bases. Per the germline V gene, SGHDT is the CDR1 and YYEEEE is the CDR2. This sample stems from a study of T-cell memory formation after mild COVID-19 (dated by TCRdb to the early 2020s). The study in broad terms: TCR sequence clusters from the two donors were largely donor specific. In a couple of donors, T-cell clones that expanded and contracted after mild COVID-19 were followed by sequencing TCRalpha and TCRbeta repertoires longitudinally. The cohort comprised two young, previously healthy adult volunteers, one female and one male. Study-wide conclusions, independent of this receptor: SARS-CoV-2 specificity was not confirmed for the second-wave clones peaking on day 37. Clones that contracted from day 15 to 85 showed balanced CD4/CD8 phenotypes, whereas a second wave of clones that expanded from day 15 to 37 leaned towards CD4+. Some responding clones were detected in pre-infection memory, suggesting pre-existing cross-reactive memory T cells joined the SARS-CoV-2 response. Only a couple of mild cases were covered by the study, and larger cohorts that include severe cases with pre-infection samples were considered necessary. Contracting CD4+ clones were found mainly in CM and EM memory subsets, while CD8+ clones were enriched in EMRA.

The sequencing machine was an Illumina NovaSeq 6000. Using 5'RACE with constant-segment primers, TCRalpha and TCRbeta cDNA libraries were constructed, with sample barcodes and unique molecular identifiers added in the process. RNA was extracted from every sample with Trizol reagent. The libraries were amplified in two PCR steps, and the second step added a second sample barcode and Illumina TruSeq adapters. Sequencing of the libraries was done on an Illumina NovaSeq, producing 2 x 150 bp paired-end reads. The source study handled its data this way. Demultiplexing of reads and collapsing into UMI-guided consensus sequences were performed with migec v1.2.7. Using mixcr v2.1.11, UMI consensuses were aligned to TRA and TRB V and J templates and then assembled into clonotypes. A clonotype was counted as expanded or contracted only when both edgeR and NoisET called the clonotype significant, with the noise models trained on biological replicates. edgeR calls used a false discovery rate-adjusted p below 0.01 and a log2 fold-change threshold of 1. As an exploratory analysis of dynamics, PCA with hierarchical clustering was applied to max-normalized trajectories of the 1000 most abundant clonotypes. Each responding clone was given a CD4 or CD8 phenotype based on the CD4+ and CD8+ repertoires, which had been sequenced separately. TCRdb handled the public reads itself, with Q25 trimming in fastp and clone calling in MiXCR, and kept productive beta chains. A single entry per CDR3 protein holds the most common genes and DNA from its merged rows. It is TCRdb's table, rather than the study itself, that gives the V and J calls and clone size. Within this sample are around 160,000 distinct CDR3 sequences, with approximately 10% of them counted one time only. The ten largest clones add up to 3% to 4% of the sample.

This TCR was sampled from a young man who had mild COVID-19 (a few samples of this study predate the infection). The sample titles of this study are shuffled in the database, so cell type and time point are left out; the donor was told from shared clones. The rearranged segments are TRBV5-6 and TRBJ1-1; possibly the D gene is TRBD1, per 6 matching bases. Specimen: PBMCs or a T cell subset sorted from them (not recorded which). The encoded CDR3 is CASSLVGARSEAFF. The DNA is as follows: TGTGCCAGCAGCTTGGTGGGGGCGCGATCTGAAGCTTTCTTT. Joined to the reference TRBV5-6 and TRBJ1-1 proteins, this CDR3 gives the full variable domain: DAGVTQSPTHLIKTRGQQVTLRCSPKSGHDTVSWYQQALGQGPQFIFQYYEEEERQRGNFPDRFSGHQFPNYSSELNVNALLLGDSALYLCASSLVGARSEAFFGQGTRLTVV.